Listed below are T cell receptor beta chains from one sample, sequenced in a study of blood T cell repertoires in COVID-19. The data were produced by immunoSEQ multiplex PCR, yet TCRdb's version contains in-frame clones alone and is incomplete. The top ten hold more than 0.9% of the sample, which has just over 80,000 clones, roughly 89% seen once. The sample consisted of PBMCs or T cells enriched from blood (not recorded which). These receptors were taken from a woman aged 45 to 65 with acute COVID-19. The CDR3 runs from the conserved cysteine through the conserved F or W. Each record gives: CDR3 protein, CDR3 DNA, D gene, clone size, V gene, J gene, CDR3 length. The D gene is left open where the match is weak. Clone size, where shown, is once, few, many, or a class for clones that have expanded.

CASNPDRVGGELFF	TGTGCCAGCAACCCGGACAGGGTGGGCGGGGAGCTGTTTTTT	TRBD1	.	TRBV6-5	TRBJ2-2	14
CASSQDGGTGGFGYNEQFF	TGTGCCAGCAGCCAAGATGGGGGGACAGGGGGATTTGGCTACAATGAGCAGTTCTTC	TRBD1	.	TRBV4-2	TRBJ2-1	19
CASSPGTSYGYTF	TGTGCCAGCAGTCCCGGGACAAGCTATGGCTACACCTTC	.	.	TRBV6-6	TRBJ1-2	13
CASRSTGSGYGYTF	TGTGCCAGCAGATCGACGGGGTCCGGCTATGGCTACACCTTC	.	.	TRBV7-2	TRBJ1-2	14
CASSLNTGTYGYTF	TGCGCCAGCAGCCTAAATACAGGGACCTATGGCTACACCTTC	.	.	TRBV4-3	TRBJ1-2	14
CASSPSRLAGGYNEQFF	TGTGCCAGCAGTCCATCCAGACTAGCGGGAGGGTACAATGAGCAGTTCTTC	TRBD2	.	TRBV6-6	TRBJ2-1	17
CAWSVPRGNQPQHF	TGTGCCTGGAGTGTACCCAGGGGGAATCAGCCCCAGCATTTT	TRBD1	.	TRBV30	TRBJ1-5	14
CASSLEQGGKSPLHF	TGCGCCAGCAGCTTGGAGCAGGGTGGTAAATCACCCCTCCACTTT	.	.	TRBV5-1	TRBJ1-6	15
CASSSVGVSYEQYF	TGTGCCAGCAGTTCAGTAGGGGTGTCCTACGAGCAGTACTTC	.	.	TRBV6-2/TRBV6-3	TRBJ2-7	14
CARGARQGSNEQFF	TGCGCCAGGGGGGCGAGACAGGGCAGCAATGAGCAGTTCTTC	TRBD1	.	TRBV23-1	TRBJ2-1	14
CASSPDRGWPEQFF	TGTGCCAGCAGCCCGGACAGGGGATGGCCGGAGCAGTTCTTC	TRBD1	.	TRBV7-2	TRBJ2-1	14
CASSLQGDYGYTF	TGTGCCAGCAGCTTACAGGGCGACTATGGCTACACCTTC	.	.	TRBV7-2	TRBJ1-2	13
CASSLEAGGLDQPQHF	TGTGCCAGCAGCTTAGAGGCAGGGGGCTTGGATCAGCCCCAGCATTTT	TRBD1	.	TRBV7-2	TRBJ1-5	16
CASSTGDVYEQYF	TGCGCCAGCAGTACAGGGGATGTCTACGAGCAGTACTTC	TRBD1	once	TRBV5-1	TRBJ2-7	13
CASSRGNTGELFF	TGTGCCAGCAGCCGGGGGAACACCGGGGAGCTGTTTTTT	.	.	TRBV7-9	TRBJ2-2	13